Below, 21 T cell receptor beta chains from the same sample are listed, as sequenced in a study of blood T cell repertoires in COVID-19. Libraries were prepared by immunoSEQ multiplex PCR; TCRdb keeps only in-frame clonotypes and omits some of them. This sample carries more than 250,000 clones, 87% of them seen once, and the ten largest clones take 1%. The source material was peripheral blood. Receptors originate from a man between 50 and 59 years old with active or convalescent COVID-19.

This clone was detected only a few times. The chain combines TRBV7-8 with TRBJ1-4; TRBD1 aligns across 9 bases. J gave up 5 bases and V 2 bases, and 12 bases lay outside the gene matches. CDR1 and CDR2 (germline): SGHVS, FQNEAQ. There are 18 residues in the CDR3. CDR3 nucleotides: TGTGCCAGCAGCTTACGTCTGAGACAGGGGGGAAACAATGAAAAACTGTTTTTT. Its translation: CASSLRLRQGGNNEKLFF.

The chain joins TRBV27 to TRBJ1-2; D is possibly TRBD1 (6 bases). Trimming took 5 bases from V and 8 from J, leaving 15 bases between them. CDR1 MNHEY and CDR2 SMNVEV come from the germline V gene (reference sequence). The CDR3 extends over 13 amino acids. The CDR3 spells CASSRTGLGGYTF. In DNA form, the CDR3 reads TGTGCCAGCAGTCGAACAGGGTTAGGGGGCTACACCTTC.

The chain is built from TRBV3-1 (or the pseudogene TRBV3-2) and TRBJ2-1, with TRBD2 matching over 10 bases. V shed 2 bases and J 7 bases; nucleotides not matched to a gene: 5. The CDR3 covers 15 residues. Germline loops: CDR1 LGHDT, CDR2 YNNKEL (reference sequence). CDR3 residues: CASSQLAGAGNEQFF. In DNA form, the CDR3 reads TGTGCCAGCAGCCAACTAGCGGGAGCTGGTAATGAGCAGTTCTTC.

The V call is TRBV5-3, the J call TRBJ1-2; a possible D gene is TRBD1 (5 bases). TRBV5-3 is filed as an ORF, its function uncertain. The CDR3 runs to 15 residues. Trimming shortened V by 6 bases and J by 8 bases, and 23 bases separated the two germline ends. For the CDR3, the DNA is TGTGCCAGAAATCTTGAGTCAGGGTCCTATTGGGGCTACACCTTC. It yields the protein CARNLESGSYWGYTF.

This clone was counted between two and nine times. The chain combines TRBV30 with TRBJ2-5; D perhaps matches TRBD1 (6 bases). This CDR3 has 15 residues. CDR1 is GTSNPN, CDR2 SVGIG, per germline (reference sequence). V gave up 4 bases and J gave up 2 bases, with 17 bases separating them. The CDR3 nucleotides are TGTGCCTGGATCCAAGGGTACGGACAGCAAGAGACCCAGTACTTC. Translation: CAWIQGYGQQETQYF.

This clone was observed a few times. This sequence joins TRBV19 and TRBJ1-1; no clear D gene. From germline, CDR1 is LNHDA and CDR2 SQIVND (reference sequence). This CDR3 region has 13 residues. The ends were cut back, 5 bases at V and 1 base at J, with 8 bases in the middle. The CDR3: CASSSLGNTEAFF. CDR3 nucleotide sequence: TGTGCCAGTAGTTCCCTCGGGAACACTGAAGCTTTCTTT.

This sequence joins TRBV30 and TRBJ1-1; the D gene is possibly TRBD1 (5 bases). Trimming pared 2 bases from V and 11 bases from J, leaving 15 bases between. CDR3 length: 12 residues. Germline CDR1 reads GTSNPN; CDR2 reads SVGIG (reference sequence). In DNA form, the CDR3 reads TGTGCCTGGAGTTACGTTGCAGGGAAGGCTTTCTTT. It translates to CAWSYVAGKAFF.

This rearrangement joins TRBV27 to TRBJ2-7, with 12 positions matching TRBD2. The CDR3 runs to 15 residues. V lost 3 bases, J lost 5 bases, and 5 bases stayed unmatched. In germline, CDR1 is MNHEY, CDR2 SMNVEV (reference sequence). The CDR3 region is CASSLTSGSGHEQYF. The DNA for the CDR3 is TGTGCCAGCAGTTTGACTAGCGGGAGTGGCCACGAGCAGTACTTC.

The chain couples TRBV19 to TRBJ2-5; 7 positions agree with TRBD2. Trimming at V came to 3 bases and at J to 7 bases, leaving 8 bases not matched to a gene. CDR3 size: 14 residues. CDR1 and CDR2 from the germline V gene are LNHDA and SQIVND (reference sequence). The CDR3 here is CASSIWRESGTQYF. The DNA for the CDR3 is TGTGCCAGTAGTATCTGGCGGGAGTCTGGGACCCAGTACTTC. The whole variable domain, remainder taken from reference TRBV19 and TRBJ2-5, is DGGITQSPKYLFRKEGQNVTLSCEQNLNHDAMYWYRQDPGQGLRLIYYSQIVNDFQKGDIAEGYSVSREKKESFPLTVTSAQKNPTAFYLCASSIWRESGTQYFGPGTRLLVL.

This clone came up once. The chain uses TRBV3-1 (or the pseudogene TRBV3-2) and TRBJ2-1; D may be TRBD2 (5 bases). The CDR3 has 16 amino acids. Germline CDR1 is LGHDT and CDR2 is YNNKEL (reference sequence). V lost 4 bases to trimming and J lost 4 bases, with 17 bases between them. The CDR3 here is CASSLAPTNLYNEQFF. Written as DNA, the CDR3 is TGTGCCAGCAGCCTCGCACCGACTAATCTTTACAATGAGCAGTTCTTC.

The CDR3 DNA reads TGTGCCAGCAGGACTGGACAGGGACGAGGCTACACCTTC. It codes for CASRTGQGRGYTF. The chain couples TRBV7-8 to TRBJ1-2, with TRBD1 matching 8 bases. After removal of 6 bases from V and 8 bases from J, the junction contained 8 bases not matched to a gene. CDR3 length: 13 amino acids. Germline loops: CDR1 SGHVS, CDR2 FQNEAQ.

CDR3 residues: CASRLAGFTDTQYF. CDR3 in DNA: TGTGCCAGCAGACTAGCGGGATTCACAGATACGCAGTATTTT. The chain couples TRBV2 to TRBJ2-3; 10 bases agree with TRBD2. J gave up 2 bases and V 6 bases, and 2 bases lay outside the gene matches. The length of the CDR3 is 14 residues. Germline CDR1 is SNHLY and CDR2 is FYNNEI.

The chain is built from TRBV4-1 and TRBJ1-2, with 7 positions matching TRBD1. V dropped 3 bases and J dropped 6; count of bases not matched to a gene: 10. CDR1 is MGHRA and CDR2 is YSYEKL in the germline V gene. The length of the CDR3 is 15 residues. This CDR3 reads CASSHPPLGTDGYTF. In nucleotides, the CDR3 is TGCGCCAGCAGCCATCCTCCACTGGGGACAGATGGCTACACCTTC.

The chain recombines TRBV6-1 with TRBJ1-5; D ambiguous. The V end was cut by 3 bases, the J end by 2 bases, with 11 bases between. Germline V CDR1 and CDR2: MNHNS, SASEGT. The CDR3 has 15 residues. As DNA, the CDR3 is TGTGCCAGCAGTGACGGAGTCCGGGGCAATCAGCCCCAGCATTTT. Translated, it gives CASSDGVRGNQPQHF.

The chain has TRBV7-2 and TRBJ2-5; D call uncertain. Germline CDR1 is SGHTA and CDR2 is FQGNSA. The CDR3 is 15 amino acids. The ends were cut back, 0 bases at V and 4 bases at J, with 12 bases in the middle. CDR3 sequence reads: CASSLANEAIETQYF. The CDR3 DNA follows: TGTGCCAGCAGCTTAGCGAACGAGGCGATAGAGACCCAGTACTTC.

The chain recombines TRBV5-1 with TRBJ2-2, with D tentatively TRBD1 (6 bases). CDR3 length equals 15 residues. With 3 bases removed from V and 6 bases from J, the gap between germline ends came to 15 bases. Germline lookup yields CDR1 SGHRS and CDR2 YFSETQ. The CDR3 nucleotides are TGCGCCAGCAGCTCCCGACAGGTAGTCGCCGGGGAGCTGTTTTTT. This gives the protein CASSSRQVVAGELFF.

The chain joins TRBV28 to TRBJ1-4, with D hard to call. Trimming pared 6 bases from V and 2 bases from J, leaving 10 bases between. CDR3 length: 14 amino acids. Germline V CDR1 and CDR2: MDHEN, SYDVKM. The CDR3 sequence is CASRLQATNEKLFF. CDR3 sequence (DNA): TGTGCCAGCAGATTGCAGGCGACTAATGAAAAACTGTTTTTT.

This clone has only a few counts. V usage is TRBV18 and J usage is TRBJ1-4, with 7 positions matching TRBD1. The CDR3 is 15 residues long. Germline CDR1 KGHSH, CDR2 LQKENI. The trim removed 0 bases at V and 5 bases at J, leaving 3 bases unmatched. CDR3 nucleotides: TGTGCCAGCTCACCACCCTCCAGGGGGAATGAAAAACTGTTTTTT. Residues: CASSPPSRGNEKLFF.

J is TRBJ2-5 and V is TRBV6-2 or TRBV6-3; D unresolved. V was pared by 2 bases and J by 9 bases, with 10 bases between. CDR1 and CDR2 from the germline V gene are MNHEY and SVGEGT. The CDR3 consists of 12 residues. The DNA of the CDR3 is TGTGCCAGCAGTTACGCGAATCGGGCCCAGTACTTC. Amino acids: CASSYANRAQYF.

The CDR3 reads CASSASQGRPGYTF. DNA for the CDR3: TGTGCCAGCAGTGCCTCACAGGGGCGTCCCGGCTACACCTTC. The chain couples TRBV6-6 to TRBJ1-2, with TRBD1 matching over 7 bases. The CDR3 has 14 residues. Per the germline V gene, CDR1 is MNHNY and CDR2 is SVGAGI (reference sequence). V lost 5 bases and J lost 8; bases outside the gene matches: 11.

The CDR3: CATAGTGSREQYF. The CDR3 coding sequence is TGTGCCACCGCCGGGACAGGGTCGCGAGAGCAGTACTTC. The chain links TRBV19 to TRBJ2-7; 9 bases fit TRBD1. Per germline, CDR1 LNHDA and CDR2 SQIVND (reference sequence). J was trimmed by 7 bases and V by 10 bases; bases with no gene match: 11. The CDR3 contains 13 residues.